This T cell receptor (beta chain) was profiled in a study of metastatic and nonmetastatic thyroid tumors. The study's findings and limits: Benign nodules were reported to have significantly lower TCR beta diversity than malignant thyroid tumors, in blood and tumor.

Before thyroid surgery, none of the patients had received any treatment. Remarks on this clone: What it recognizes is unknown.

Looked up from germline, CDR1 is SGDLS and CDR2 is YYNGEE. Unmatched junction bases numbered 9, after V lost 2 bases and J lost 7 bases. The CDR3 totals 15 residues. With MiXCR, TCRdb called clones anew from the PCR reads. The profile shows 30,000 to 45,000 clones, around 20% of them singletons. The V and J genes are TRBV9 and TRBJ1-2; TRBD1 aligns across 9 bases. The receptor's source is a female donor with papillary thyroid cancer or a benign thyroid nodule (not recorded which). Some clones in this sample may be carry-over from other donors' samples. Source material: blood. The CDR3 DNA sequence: TGTGCCAGCAGCGTCACCTCCGGGACAGGGCTTGGCTACACCTTC. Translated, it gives CASSVTSGTGLGYTF.